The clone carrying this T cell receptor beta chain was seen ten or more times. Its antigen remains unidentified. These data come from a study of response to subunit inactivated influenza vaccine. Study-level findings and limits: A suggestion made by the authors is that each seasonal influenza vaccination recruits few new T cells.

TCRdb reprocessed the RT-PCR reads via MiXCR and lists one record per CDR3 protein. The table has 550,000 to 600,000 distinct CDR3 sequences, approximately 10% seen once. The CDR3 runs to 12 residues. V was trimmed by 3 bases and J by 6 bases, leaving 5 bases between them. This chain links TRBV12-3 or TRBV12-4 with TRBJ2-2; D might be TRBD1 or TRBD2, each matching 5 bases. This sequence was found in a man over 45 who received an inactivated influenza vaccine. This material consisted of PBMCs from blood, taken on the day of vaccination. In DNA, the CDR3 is TGTGCCAGCAGTTTGGGGGCCGGGGAGCTGTTTTTT. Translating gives CASSLGAGELFF.